Listed here is a single TCR beta chain. Clones were read by immunoSEQ multiplex PCR, and TCRdb kept only the in-frame ones, dropping some. The table lists approximately 230,000 clones, about nine tenths of them singletons, with roughly 16% in the top ten. The junction had 8 bases not matched to a gene; V was cut back by 2 bases and J by 3 bases. Germline assignment: CDR1 LGHDT and CDR2 YNNKEL (reference sequence). The CDR3 totals 17 residues. This entry comes from a study of blood T cell repertoires in COVID-19. The sample was PBMCs or T cells enriched from blood (not recorded which). The source is a man between 18 and 29 years old who had recovered from COVID-19. The V call is TRBV3-1 (or the pseudogene TRBV3-2), the J call TRBJ2-5; 11 positions match TRBD2. CDR3 residues: CASSQILETSGEETQYF. The CDR3, as DNA: TGTGCCAGCAGCCAAATCCTCGAGACTAGCGGGGAAGAGACCCAGTACTTC.